What follows are 21 T cell receptor beta chains derived from one specimen sequenced in a study of CD8+CD57+ T cells in acquired aplastic anemia. Genomic DNA served as template for TCR beta VDJ and CDR3 profiling. MiXCR was run by TCRdb on the reads, yielding one entry per CDR3 protein. The table records some 190,000 distinct CDR3 sequences, less than 65% of them present only once. The sequenced sample was sorted CD4+, CD8+, or CD8+CD57+ T cells (not recorded which) from PBMCs. The receptors here all came from a human donor in good health, serving as a control.

CDR3 DNA sequence: TGTGCCAGCAGCTCGCAACGGACAGGGAATGTGTACACCGGGGAGCTGTTTTTT. Its protein is CASSSQRTGNVYTGELFF. The chain couples TRBV5-6 to TRBJ2-2; 8 bases match TRBD1. V lost 3 bases and J lost 3; bases outside the gene matches: 13. The CDR3 contains 18 residues. CDR1 is SGHDT and CDR2 is YYEEEE in the germline V gene.

In this sample, this clonotype turned up many times. This chain joins TRBV29-1 and TRBJ2-7; TRBD1 agrees at 7 bases. Germline lookup yields CDR1 SQVTM and CDR2 ANQGSEA. The V segment lost 4 bases and the J segment 2 bases; nucleotides outside the gene matches: 8. CDR3 length: 14 amino acids. CDR3: CSVVGAGTAYEQYF. DNA of the CDR3: TGCAGCGTTGTGGGAGCCGGGACAGCCTACGAGCAGTACTTC.

The gene calls are TRBV25-1 and TRBJ2-7; weak D call: TRBD1 (6 bases). The V gene lost 6 bases and the J gene lost 5 bases, with 11 bases spanning the gap. The germline gives CDR1 MGHDK, CDR2 SYGVNS. CDR3 length equals 12 residues. CDR3 region: CASSLGANEQYF. CDR3 in DNA: TGTGCCAGCAGCCTGGGGGCGAACGAGCAGTACTTC.

The gene calls are TRBV12-3 or TRBV12-4 and TRBJ1-1; TRBD1 aligns across 8 bases. The length of the CDR3 is 16 residues. V lost 5 bases, J lost 0 bases, and 8 bases stayed unmatched. This chain's CDR3 is CASSPRTGTMNTEAFF. CDR3 bases: TGTGCCAGCAGTCCCCGGACAGGGACCATGAACACTGAAGCTTTCTTT.

The V gene is TRBV15, the J gene TRBJ2-7; 7 bases fit TRBD1. There are 15 residues in the CDR3. Germline V CDR1 and CDR2: LNHNV, YYDKDF (reference sequence). The CDR3 coding sequence is TGTGCCACCAGCAGAGCGAGGGGACAGACCTACGGGCAGTACGTC. It yields the protein CATSRARGQTYGQYV.

This clonotype was seen only a few times. The rearrangement joins TRBV10-1 to TRBJ2-7; TRBD1 aligns across 7 bases. The CDR3 length is 13 residues. Germline V gene data show CDR1 as WNHNN and CDR2 as SYGVQD (reference sequence). With V trimmed by 2 bases and J by 4 bases, 2 bases remained unmatched. Here the CDR3 reads CASSEGQAYEQYF. CDR3 sequence (DNA): TGCGCCAGCAGTGAGGGACAGGCATACGAGCAGTACTTC.

This clonotype occurred many times. V usage is TRBV20-1 and J usage is TRBJ2-5; D possibly matches TRBD1 or TRBD2 (5 bases each). Germline assignment: CDR1 DFQATT and CDR2 SNEGSKA (reference sequence). V was pared by 3 bases and J by 3 bases, with 11 bases between. This CDR3 has 13 residues. The CDR3 sequence is CSASPGTEETQYF. CDR3 DNA sequence: TGCAGTGCTAGCCCCGGGACGGAAGAGACCCAGTACTTC.

In this sample, this clonotype turned up many times. The gene calls are TRBV6-2 or TRBV6-3 and TRBJ2-6, with D perhaps TRBD2 (5 bases). The length of the CDR3 is 13 residues. The germline V gene has CDR1 MNHEY and CDR2 SVGEGT. V dropped 4 bases and J dropped 8 bases, with 9 bases sitting between them. The chain's CDR3 is CASSLAGTNVLTF. CDR3 sequence (DNA): TGTGCCAGCAGTTTGGCCGGGACCAACGTCCTGACTTTC.

The chain employs TRBV20-1 and TRBJ2-2, with a weak D call TRBD2 (5 bases). Between the trimmed V and J ends, which lost 3 bases and 2 bases, there was a span of 10 bases. The V gene's germline CDR1 is DFQATT and CDR2 SNEGSKA (reference sequence). The CDR3 has 14 amino acids. The CDR3 sequence: CSASGLLNTGELFF. In DNA form, the CDR3 reads TGCAGTGCTAGCGGACTCTTAAACACCGGGGAGCTGTTTTTT.

This clonotype was recorded a few times. This chain connects TRBV28 to TRBJ2-7, with 7 positions matching TRBD2. The CDR3 spans 16 residues. V was pared by 5 bases and J by 4 bases, with 14 bases of the junction left unmatched. CDR1 and CDR2 from the germline V gene are MDHEN and SYDVKM. CDR3 region: CASSEALSGIPYEQYF. CDR3 nucleotides: TGTGCCAGCAGTGAGGCCCTGAGCGGGATACCATACGAGCAGTACTTC.

This clonotype was counted at least ten times. The chain is built from TRBV5-1 and TRBJ2-1; 8 nucleotides match TRBD1. The CDR3 totals 14 residues. The V and J ends lost 5 bases and 3 bases, in that order; junction bases with no gene match: 4. Looked up from germline, CDR1 is SGHRS and CDR2 is YFSETQ. CDR3 amino acids: CASRDREVYNEQFF. CDR3 sequence (DNA): TGCGCCAGCAGGGACAGGGAGGTCTACAATGAGCAGTTCTTC.

This clonotype has at least ten counts. The chain has TRBV20-1 and TRBJ1-2, with 10 bases matching TRBD1. The CDR3 contains 13 residues. Germline-derived CDR1 and CDR2 are DFQATT and SNEGSKA (reference sequence). V was pared by 5 bases and J by 4 bases, with 4 bases of the junction left unmatched. For the CDR3, the DNA is TGCAGTGCTGGGGACAGGGGAATCTATGGCTACACCTTC. This codes for CSAGDRGIYGYTF.

This clonotype was picked up many times. The rearrangement links TRBV7-2 to TRBJ1-1; unclear D gene. Germline V CDR1 and CDR2: SGHTA, FQGNSA. V was shortened by 5 bases and J by 7 bases, with 14 bases between the two germline ends. This CDR3 has 13 amino acids. This chain's CDR3 is CASSPPDSVEAFF. In nucleotides, the CDR3 is TGTGCCAGCAGCCCCCCTGACTCTGTTGAAGCTTTCTTT.

To note about this clonotype: The final CDR3 position lacks the conserved phenylalanine or tryptophan, pointing to a likely read error. The chain joins TRBV24-1 to TRBJ2-1; 7 positions match TRBD1. The germline V gene has CDR1 KGHDR and CDR2 SFDVKD. CDR3 length: 12 residues. V dropped 7 bases and J dropped 8; count of bases not matched to a gene: 4. The CDR3: CATSDRVDEQFL. The CDR3, as DNA: TGTGCCACCAGCGACAGGGTAGATGAGCAGTTCCTC.

Ten or more counts support this clonotype. The rearrangement joins TRBV6-5 to TRBJ2-7; 13 bases fit TRBD2. The CDR3 contains 18 residues. J lost 3 bases, V lost 6 bases, and 14 bases had no gene match. CDR1 is MNHEY and CDR2 is SVGAGI in the germline V gene. The CDR3 nucleotides read TGTGCCAGCAGAACCTCCGGGACTAGCGGGGTGGCTTTCTACGAGCAGTACTTC. Protein sequence: CASRTSGTSGVAFYEQYF.

This clonotype occurred many times. The chain has TRBV2 and TRBJ2-7, with 10 bases that match TRBD1. Germline loops: CDR1 SNHLY, CDR2 FYNNEI. There are 14 residues in the CDR3. V was pared by 4 bases and J by 6 bases, with 6 bases of the junction left unmatched. This CDR3 reads CASSVRGQGTEQYF. Written as DNA, the CDR3 is TGTGCCAGCAGTGTCAGGGGACAGGGGACCGAGCAGTACTTC. Full variable domain (rest looked up from reference TRBV2 and TRBJ2-7): EPEVTQTPSHQVTQMGQEVILRCVPISNHLYFYWYRQILGQKVEFLVSFYNNEISEKSEIFDDQFSVERPDGSNFTLKIRSTKLEDSAMYFCASSVRGQGTEQYFGPGTRLTVT.

The chain carries TRBV20-1 and TRBJ1-1, with 7 bases that match TRBD1. The CDR3 consists of 15 residues. The junction had 11 bases not matched to a gene; V was cut back by 5 bases and J by 2 bases. CDR1 DFQATT and CDR2 SNEGSKA come from the germline V gene (reference sequence). The CDR3 protein is CSARWGTETNTEAFF. CDR3 coding DNA: TGCAGTGCTCGATGGGGGACAGAAACCAACACTGAAGCTTTCTTT.

For this clonotype: Mismatch with germline at one junction end may stem from a read error. J is TRBJ2-3 and V is TRBV12-3 or TRBV12-4; D possibly corresponds to TRBD2 (7 bases). This CDR3 region has 16 residues. The CDR3 is CASSQDGGGPTDTQYF. The CDR3 bases are TGCGCCAGCAGCCAAGATGGCGGGGGCCCCACAGATACGCAGTATTTT.

In its sample, this clonotype was seen many times. An end of the junction differs from the germline gene, which may be a read error. The chain joins TRBV7-7 to TRBJ2-5; D ambiguous. This CDR3 has 12 residues. The germline CDR1 and CDR2 sequences are SSHAT and FNYEAQ (reference sequence). CDR3 region: CASSPLEETQYF. CDR3 coding DNA: TGTGCTAGCAGCCCTCTCGAAGAGACCCAGTACTTC.

The chain employs TRBV20-1 and TRBJ1-4, with 11 bases aligning to TRBD1. CDR3 length: 17 residues. The germline V gene encodes CDR1 DFQATT and CDR2 SNEGSKA (reference sequence). Trimming took 5 bases from V and 4 from J; bases not matched to a gene: 12. This chain's CDR3 is CSAQYPGQGVGNEKLFF. The CDR3, as DNA: TGCAGTGCTCAATACCCGGGACAGGGGGTGGGTAATGAAAAACTGTTTTTT.

The rearrangement uses TRBV10-3 and TRBJ1-1; D might be TRBD1 (5 bases). In germline, CDR1 is ENHRY, CDR2 SYGVKD. Trimming shortened V by 0 bases and J by 1 base, and 9 bases separated the two germline ends. This CDR3 contains 15 residues. CDR3 amino acids: CAISESGRRNTEAFF. In nucleotides, the CDR3 is TGTGCCATCAGTGAGTCGGGACGGAGGAACACTGAAGCTTTCTTT.